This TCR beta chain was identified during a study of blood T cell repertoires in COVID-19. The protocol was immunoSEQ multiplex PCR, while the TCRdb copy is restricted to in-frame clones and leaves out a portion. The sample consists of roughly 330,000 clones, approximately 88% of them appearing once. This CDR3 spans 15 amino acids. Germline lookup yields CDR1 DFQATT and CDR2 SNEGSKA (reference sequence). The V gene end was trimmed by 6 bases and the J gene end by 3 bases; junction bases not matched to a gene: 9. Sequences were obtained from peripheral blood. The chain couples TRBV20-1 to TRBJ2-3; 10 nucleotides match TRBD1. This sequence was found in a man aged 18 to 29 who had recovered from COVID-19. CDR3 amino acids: CSASGTGDPTDTQYF. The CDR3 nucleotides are TGCAGTGCCAGTGGGACAGGGGACCCTACAGATACGCAGTATTTT.